The rows below give T cell receptor beta chains drawn from one sample of a study of blood T cell repertoires in COVID-19. Profiling relied on immunoSEQ multiplex PCR, and the TCRdb table lists in-frame clones only, not all of them. This sample yields around 310,000 clones, of which about nine tenths are seen a single time; less than 9.5% belongs to the top ten. The sequenced sample consisted of PBMCs or T cells enriched from blood (not recorded which). These TCRs come from a woman in her 30s who had recovered from COVID-19. Each CDR3 is given with its conserved first and last residue. The D gene is left open where the match is weak. Only part of the rows carry a size: once, few, many, or a class if the clone is expanded.

clone size: -; J gene: TRBJ1-6; D gene: -; V gene: TRBV6-5; CDR3 DNA: TGTGCCAGCAGTTACGAGGGGGTCGGTAATTCACCCCTCCACTTT; CDR3 protein: CASSYEGVGNSPLHF
clone size: -; J gene: TRBJ2-7; D gene: -; V gene: TRBV9; CDR3 DNA: TGTGCCAGCAGCGTAGGCCAGGGTGGCTACGAGCAGTACTTC; CDR3 protein: CASSVGQGGYEQYF
clone size: few; J gene: TRBJ1-2; D gene: TRBD1; V gene: TRBV13; CDR3 DNA: TGTGCCAGCAGCTTTCACAGGGGAAATGGCTACACCTTC; CDR3 protein: CASSFHRGNGYTF
clone size: -; J gene: TRBJ1-1; D gene: TRBD1; V gene: TRBV19; CDR3 DNA: TGTGCCAGTAGTATGGGGACAGGGGGCACTGAAGCTTTCTTT; CDR3 protein: CASSMGTGGTEAFF
clone size: -; J gene: TRBJ1-5; D gene: -; V gene: TRBV28; CDR3 DNA: TGTGCCAGCAGATCCCGCGGCCATCAGCCCCAGCATTTT; CDR3 protein: CASRSRGHQPQHF
clone size: -; J gene: TRBJ2-7; D gene: TRBD2; V gene: TRBV15; CDR3 DNA: TGTGCCACCAGCAGAGATCCTAGCGGGCACTACGAGCAGTACTTC; CDR3 protein: CATSRDPSGHYEQYF
clone size: -; J gene: TRBJ2-3; D gene: TRBD2; V gene: TRBV5-1; CDR3 DNA: TGCGCCAGCAGCTTAGAACCCGGGACTAGCAACACAGATACGCAGTATTTT; CDR3 protein: CASSLEPGTSNTDTQYF
clone size: -; J gene: TRBJ2-7; D gene: TRBD2; V gene: TRBV4-3; CDR3 DNA: TGCGCCAGCAGCCAATATCTTGCTAGCGGGAGTCCCAACGAGCAGTACTTC; CDR3 protein: CASSQYLASGSPNEQYF
clone size: -; J gene: TRBJ1-6; D gene: TRBD1; V gene: TRBV7-8; CDR3 DNA: TGTGCCAGCAGCTTCCGGGACAGCTTTGATTCACCCCTCCACTTT; CDR3 protein: CASSFRDSFDSPLHF
clone size: -; J gene: TRBJ2-7; D gene: TRBD2; V gene: TRBV14; CDR3 DNA: TGTGCCAGCAGCCCTTTCGGACTAGCGGTTTACGAGCAGTACTTC; CDR3 protein: CASSPFGLAVYEQYF
clone size: -; J gene: TRBJ2-7; D gene: -; V gene: TRBV7-6; CDR3 DNA: TGTGCCAGCAGCTTTGGAGGGTCGGGCGAGCAGTACTTC; CDR3 protein: CASSFGGSGEQYF
clone size: -; J gene: TRBJ2-1; D gene: TRBD2; V gene: TRBV7-9; CDR3 DNA: TGTGCCAGCAGCTTGGCGGGAGCTACTTACAATGAGCAGTTCTTC; CDR3 protein: CASSLAGATYNEQFF
clone size: -; J gene: TRBJ2-7; D gene: TRBD1; V gene: TRBV6-2/TRBV6-3; CDR3 DNA: TGTGCCAGCAGTACCCCACACACGACAGGGCTCGAGCAGTACTTC; CDR3 protein: CASSTPHTTGLEQYF
clone size: -; J gene: TRBJ1-1; D gene: TRBD1; V gene: TRBV7-9; CDR3 DNA: TGTGCCAGCAGCTTCGAGTCGACAGGGTCTAAAGCTTTCTTT; CDR3 protein: CASSFESTGSKAFF
clone size: -; J gene: TRBJ2-5; D gene: TRBD2; V gene: TRBV7-2; CDR3 DNA: TGTGCCAGCAGCTTTCGCGGGAGGGAGACCCAGTACTTC; CDR3 protein: CASSFRGRETQYF
clone size: -; J gene: TRBJ2-7; D gene: -; V gene: TRBV3-1/TRBV3-2; CDR3 DNA: TGTGCCAGCAGCCAGATTCCAGGAACCGCCTACGAGCAGTACTTC; CDR3 protein: CASSQIPGTAYEQYF
clone size: -; J gene: TRBJ2-1; D gene: -; V gene: TRBV11-3; CDR3 DNA: TGTGCCAGCAGCGCAGCGAGCTTGGGCTACAATGAGCAGTTCTTC; CDR3 protein: CASSAASLGYNEQFF
clone size: -; J gene: TRBJ1-5; D gene: -; V gene: TRBV7-9; CDR3 DNA: TGTGCCAGCAGGTCGGACAGATCTAATCAGCCCCAGCATTTT; CDR3 protein: CASRSDRSNQPQHF
clone size: -; J gene: TRBJ2-1; D gene: -; V gene: TRBV6-5; CDR3 DNA: TGTGCCAGCAACCCGGGAGCGGCGTCCTACAATGAGCAGTTCTTC; CDR3 protein: CASNPGAASYNEQFF
clone size: -; J gene: TRBJ2-1; D gene: -; V gene: TRBV3-1/TRBV3-2; CDR3 DNA: TGTGCCAGCAGCTCCTTCAGGGCGATTTTCGATGAGCAGTTCTTC; CDR3 protein: CASSSFRAIFDEQFF
clone size: -; J gene: TRBJ2-5; D gene: -; V gene: TRBV11-2; CDR3 DNA: TGTGCCAGCAAAGTGGCAGGGGCGCGTGAGACCCAGTACTTC; CDR3 protein: CASKVAGARETQYF
clone size: -; J gene: TRBJ1-2; D gene: -; V gene: TRBV27; CDR3 DNA: TGTGCCAGCAGTCCCAAAGCACCGGGGAACTATGGCTACACCTTC; CDR3 protein: CASSPKAPGNYGYTF
clone size: -; J gene: TRBJ2-7; D gene: -; V gene: TRBV7-9; CDR3 DNA: TGTGCCAGCAAACCAACGAGCTCCTACGAGCAGTACTTC; CDR3 protein: CASKPTSSYEQYF
clone size: -; J gene: TRBJ2-7; D gene: -; V gene: TRBV7-9; CDR3 DNA: TGTGCCAGCAGCTCGGTCCAACAGGTCGAGCAGTACTTC; CDR3 protein: CASSSVQQVEQYF
clone size: -; J gene: TRBJ2-1; D gene: -; V gene: TRBV6-5; CDR3 DNA: TGTGCCAGCAGTTACTCCACAGGGCATCCCTACAATGAGCAGTTCTTC; CDR3 protein: CASSYSTGHPYNEQFF
clone size: once; J gene: TRBJ2-1; D gene: -; V gene: TRBV7-3; CDR3 DNA: TGTGCCAGCAGCCCCCGGCTTGTTAGGGGGGGTGAGCAGTTCTTC; CDR3 protein: CASSPRLVRGGEQFF
clone size: -; J gene: TRBJ1-2; D gene: -; V gene: TRBV30; CDR3 DNA: TGTGCCTGGAGTGTACTCTCAGGAGGCTACACCTTC; CDR3 protein: CAWSVLSGGYTF
clone size: -; J gene: TRBJ1-5; D gene: -; V gene: TRBV7-9; CDR3 DNA: TGTGCCAGCAGTTTCGGACGGGGGTATGACAATCAGCCCCAGCATTTT; CDR3 protein: CASSFGRGYDNQPQHF
clone size: -; J gene: TRBJ2-7; D gene: TRBD2; V gene: TRBV6-2/TRBV6-3; CDR3 DNA: TGTGCCAGCAGTTACAAGACAGCCGGGACTAGCGCGTTTCTCGAGCAGTACTTC; CDR3 protein: CASSYKTAGTSAFLEQYF
clone size: -; J gene: TRBJ2-5; D gene: -; V gene: TRBV3-1/TRBV3-2; CDR3 DNA: TGTGCCAGCAGCAGGGCGGGTTCAGAGACCCAGTACTTC; CDR3 protein: CASSRAGSETQYF
clone size: -; J gene: TRBJ2-2; D gene: -; V gene: TRBV4-1; CDR3 DNA: TGCGCCAGCAGCCACAGAATTTCCGGGGAGCTGTTTTTT; CDR3 protein: CASSHRISGELFF
clone size: -; J gene: TRBJ1-5; D gene: TRBD1; V gene: TRBV18; CDR3 DNA: TGTGCCAGCTCACCCGCAACAGGGGGCAATCAGCCCCAGCATTTT; CDR3 protein: CASSPATGGNQPQHF
clone size: -; J gene: TRBJ2-1; D gene: -; V gene: TRBV6-1; CDR3 DNA: TGTGCCAGGAGCCCCAATGAGCAGTTCTTC; CDR3 protein: CARSPNEQFF
clone size: -; J gene: TRBJ2-2; D gene: TRBD2; V gene: TRBV7-9; CDR3 DNA: TGTGCCAGCAGGGGTACACGGACTAGCGGGGAGCTGTTTTTT; CDR3 protein: CASRGTRTSGELFF
clone size: -; J gene: TRBJ2-7; D gene: -; V gene: TRBV7-2; CDR3 DNA: TGTGCCAGCAGCTTAGTACAGGGGAGGTACGAGCAGTACTTC; CDR3 protein: CASSLVQGRYEQYF
clone size: -; J gene: TRBJ2-3; D gene: TRBD1; V gene: TRBV5-4; CDR3 DNA: TGTGCCAGCAGCCTACAGGGGGCCGAAGATACGCAGTATTTT; CDR3 protein: CASSLQGAEDTQYF